The rows below give T cell receptor beta chains drawn from one sample of a study of CD8 T cells in ankylosing spondylitis. TCRdb recomputed calls from the 5' RACE reads with MiXCR, one row per CDR3 protein. The data contain about 750,000 distinct CDR3 sequences, around a fifth of them singletons. Sequenced: blood, either unsorted or a sorted T cell fraction (not recorded which). The origin of the receptors is a male donor with ankylosing spondylitis. Both conserved end residues are part of each CDR3. Each record gives: clone size, J gene, D gene, V gene, CDR3 DNA, CDR3 protein. D genes are given only for firm matches. The size entry is marked missing in some rows and otherwise reads once, few, many or a size class.

clone_size: few; j_call: TRBJ1-1; d_call: -; v_call: TRBV6-5; cdr3_nt: TGTGCCAGCAGTTCACCACTGGGGTCAGGGCTTACTGAAGCTTTCTTT; cdr3_aa: CASSSPLGSGLTEAFF
clone_size: -; j_call: TRBJ1-2; d_call: -; v_call: TRBV9; cdr3_nt: TGTGCCAGCACCCGGCCTACGGGGGGGAGCTATGGCTACACCTTC; cdr3_aa: CASTRPTGGSYGYTF
clone_size: few; j_call: TRBJ2-1; d_call: TRBD2; v_call: TRBV27; cdr3_nt: TGTGCCAGCCGGGACTACCGCAATGAGCAGTTCTTC; cdr3_aa: CASRDYRNEQFF
clone_size: -; j_call: TRBJ2-7; d_call: TRBD1; v_call: TRBV20-1; cdr3_nt: TGCAGTGCTAGGGGCCCGGGACAGGGGAGTTACGAGCAGTACTTC; cdr3_aa: CSARGPGQGSYEQYF
clone_size: few; j_call: TRBJ2-2; d_call: TRBD1; v_call: TRBV7-2; cdr3_nt: TGTGCCAGCAGCTTATCAGACAGGGGAAGAAGAACCGGGGAGCTGTTTTTT; cdr3_aa: CASSLSDRGRRTGELFF
clone_size: -; j_call: TRBJ2-7; d_call: -; v_call: TRBV4-1; cdr3_nt: TGCGCCAGCAGACCCACCTTAGCAGGGGCTTCCTACGAGCAGTACTTC; cdr3_aa: CASRPTLAGASYEQYF
clone_size: few; j_call: TRBJ2-2; d_call: TRBD2; v_call: TRBV4-3; cdr3_nt: TGCGCCAGCAGCCCAAGTCGGATAGCGGGAGGGCCCACCGGGGAGCTGTTTTTT; cdr3_aa: CASSPSRIAGGPTGELFF
clone_size: -; j_call: TRBJ2-3; d_call: TRBD2; v_call: TRBV20-1; cdr3_nt: TGCAGTGCAGGGGGTAGCGGGAGCGGCACAGATACGCAGTATTTT; cdr3_aa: CSAGGSGSGTDTQYF
clone_size: -; j_call: TRBJ2-5; d_call: TRBD2; v_call: TRBV7-2; cdr3_nt: TGTGCCAGCAGCTATCCGGGACTAGGGTTAGAGACCCAGTACTTC; cdr3_aa: CASSYPGLGLETQYF
clone_size: few; j_call: TRBJ2-5; d_call: -; v_call: TRBV12-3/TRBV12-4; cdr3_nt: TGTGCCAGCAGTTTCCATATGGGAGATGGTGAGACCCAGTACTTC; cdr3_aa: CASSFHMGDGETQYF
clone_size: few; j_call: TRBJ2-5; d_call: TRBD1; v_call: TRBV29-1; cdr3_nt: TGCAGCGTTGACTCCGGGACAGGGGGCGAGACCCAGTACTTC; cdr3_aa: CSVDSGTGGETQYF
clone_size: few; j_call: TRBJ2-6; d_call: -; v_call: TRBV9; cdr3_nt: TGTGCCAGCAGCGTTGGCGGGTTCAGCTCTGGGGCCAACGTCCTGACTTTC; cdr3_aa: CASSVGGFSSGANVLTF
clone_size: -; j_call: TRBJ2-1; d_call: -; v_call: TRBV6-5; cdr3_nt: TGTGCCAGCAGTTACAGGGTGAACAATGAGCAGTTCTTC; cdr3_aa: CASSYRVNNEQFF
clone_size: few; j_call: TRBJ1-5; d_call: -; v_call: TRBV20-1; cdr3_nt: TGCAGTGCCGAAAACGTGGACAGTAGTGGCAATCAGCCCCAGCATTTT; cdr3_aa: CSAENVDSSGNQPQHF
clone_size: -; j_call: TRBJ1-5; d_call: -; v_call: TRBV5-1; cdr3_nt: TGCGCCAGCACCTTCCCCTGGAGGCGGACAAATAGCAATCAGCCCCAGCATTTT; cdr3_aa: CASTFPWRRTNSNQPQHF
clone_size: many; j_call: TRBJ2-5; d_call: TRBD2; v_call: TRBV12-3/TRBV12-4; cdr3_nt: TGTGCCAGCAGTCCGGGACTAGTCGCAGAGACCCAGTACTTC; cdr3_aa: CASSPGLVAETQYF
clone_size: -; j_call: TRBJ2-3; d_call: -; v_call: TRBV28; cdr3_nt: TGTGCCAGCAGTTTGGAGGACTCCCAATCCACAGATACGCAGTATTTT; cdr3_aa: CASSLEDSQSTDTQYF
clone_size: few; j_call: TRBJ2-5; d_call: -; v_call: TRBV12-3/TRBV12-4; cdr3_nt: TGTGCCATTGGAAAATTGGAGGGCCTTGGGGAGACCCAGTACTTC; cdr3_aa: CAIGKLEGLGETQYF
clone_size: -; j_call: TRBJ2-1; d_call: TRBD1; v_call: TRBV7-9; cdr3_nt: TGTGCCAGCAGCTGGGGACAGGGAGTTTACAATGAGCAGTTCTTC; cdr3_aa: CASSWGQGVYNEQFF
clone_size: -; j_call: TRBJ2-5; d_call: TRBD1; v_call: TRBV28; cdr3_nt: TGTGCCAGCAGTTCGCAGGGGGCGGGTGGGGAGACCCAGTACTTC; cdr3_aa: CASSSQGAGGETQYF
clone_size: few; j_call: TRBJ1-1; d_call: TRBD1; v_call: TRBV6-1; cdr3_nt: TGTGCCAGCAGGGGACAGGCGAACACTGAAGCTTTCTTT; cdr3_aa: CASRGQANTEAFF
clone_size: -; j_call: TRBJ2-1; d_call: TRBD2; v_call: TRBV5-6; cdr3_nt: TGTGCCAGCAGCTTGGATACCCTAGCGGTAGGCTACAATGAGCAGTTCTTC; cdr3_aa: CASSLDTLAVGYNEQFF
clone_size: -; j_call: TRBJ1-5; d_call: TRBD1; v_call: TRBV6-1; cdr3_nt: TGTGCCAGCAGTGCAAACAGGGGAGGCAATCAGCCCCAGCATTTT; cdr3_aa: CASSANRGGNQPQHF
clone_size: few; j_call: TRBJ1-1; d_call: -; v_call: TRBV20-1; cdr3_nt: TGCAGTGCTAGCCCGCCCGGATCCGGGAATGCTGAAGCTTTCTTT; cdr3_aa: CSASPPGSGNAEAFF
clone_size: few; j_call: TRBJ2-1; d_call: TRBD1; v_call: TRBV5-1; cdr3_nt: TGCGCCAACCCAGGGGGCGGTCAGCAGTTCTTC; cdr3_aa: CANPGGGQQFF
clone_size: -; j_call: TRBJ2-2; d_call: -; v_call: TRBV5-6; cdr3_nt: TGTGCCAGCAGCTTGCTGACGGGCGGGGAGCTGTTTTTT; cdr3_aa: CASSLLTGGELFF
clone_size: -; j_call: TRBJ2-1; d_call: TRBD2; v_call: TRBV12-3/TRBV12-4; cdr3_nt: TGTGCCAGCAACCTAAGCGGGGCCTCTAGGAATGAGCAGTTCTTC; cdr3_aa: CASNLSGASRNEQFF
clone_size: -; j_call: TRBJ2-5; d_call: TRBD2; v_call: TRBV28; cdr3_nt: TGTGCCAGCAGTTTCTTGGGGGAGGGCCATTTTCCAGAGACCCAGTACTTC; cdr3_aa: CASSFLGEGHFPETQYF
clone_size: -; j_call: TRBJ1-1; d_call: -; v_call: TRBV12-3/TRBV12-4; cdr3_nt: TGTGCCAGCAGTTCAAGTCTGGGGATGAACACTGAAGCTTTCTTT; cdr3_aa: CASSSSLGMNTEAFF